Each of the 7 T cell receptor beta chains below was sequenced from the same sample in a study of T cells expressing NK-cell markers. TCRdb re-called the 5' RACE reads and gives one entry per CDR3 protein, without DNA. The listing contains hundreds of thousands of distinct CDR3 sequences. Material: blood T cells: a sorted CD56 or NKG2C T cell subset, CD4+ or CD8+ T cells, or bulk PBMC T cells (not recorded which). The receptors here all came from a man aged 18 to 69 in good health.

V and J are TRBV29-1 and TRBJ2-1; TCRdb calls TRBD2, which cannot be checked without DNA. Germline V gives CDR1 SQVTM, CDR2 ANQGSEA. This CDR3 comprises 15 residues. Here the CDR3 reads CSVDVRGGGFNEQFF.

The chain links TRBV6-6 to TRBJ2-7. Germline CDR1 reads MNHNY; CDR2 reads SVGAGI (reference sequence). This CDR3 contains 13 residues. The CDR3 here is CASKRPSSYEQYF.

The CDR3 region is CASSPRQARSQPQHF. The chain has TRBV4-2 and TRBJ1-5; without DNA, the TCRdb call of TRBD1 cannot be checked. CDR1 is LGHNA and CDR2 is YNFKEQ in the germline V gene. This CDR3 is 15 amino acids long.

The chain recombines TRBV6-1 with TRBJ1-4; as DNA is missing, the TRBD1 call by TCRdb cannot be tested. CDR1 and CDR2 (germline): MNHNS, SASEGT. The CDR3 consists of 14 residues. CDR3 sequence: CASSGPGTGGKLFF.

The chain carries TRBV20-1 and TRBJ1-5. The CDR3 runs 14 residues. CDR1 is DFQATT, CDR2 SNEGSKA, per germline (reference sequence). The CDR3 loop is CSASRGLRDQPQHF.

The V and J genes are TRBV7-8 and TRBJ2-1. The CDR3 runs to 12 residues. Germline-derived CDR1 and CDR2 are SGHVS and FQNEAQ. CDR3 sequence reads: CASSLARKEQFF.

The CDR3 loop reads CASSLGLAELRSTDTQYF. This chain connects TRBV7-8 to TRBJ2-3; TCRdb reports TRBD2, a call that lacks DNA to check it against. The CDR3 length is 18 residues. Germline CDR1 SGHVS, CDR2 FQNEAQ.